Sequencing of this T cell receptor (beta chain) was carried out in a study of blood T cell repertoires in COVID-19. Background on the study: Specimens from acute and convalescent COVID-19 originated in the United States, Italy and Spain. Sample material is recorded as cDNA or gDNA derived from T cells, B-cell-depleted T cells, or PBMCs.

Authors' processing steps: From reference gene primer amplification, estimates of nucleated cell counts were derived. The protocol was immunoSEQ multiplex PCR, while the TCRdb copy is restricted to in-frame clones and leaves out a portion. The V and J calls and clone size were taken over from that table, and D and trimming were inferred from the DNA. The sample consists of around 230,000 clones, around 85% of them appearing once. Seattle patient enrollment occurred during active infection, with longitudinal follow-up thereafter. CDR1 and CDR2 from the germline V gene are SGHNT and YYREEE (reference sequence). J lost 2 bases, V lost 4 bases, and 13 bases had no gene match. The CDR3 runs to 17 residues.

The clonotype originates from a man in his fifties with COVID-19, enrolled during active disease. The source material was peripheral blood. This chain connects TRBV5-4 to TRBJ1-2; 8 bases match TRBD1. The CDR3 sequence: CASSEPRTGGLNYGYTF. CDR3 DNA: TGTGCCAGCAGCGAGCCCCGAACAGGGGGTCTAAACTATGGCTACACCTTC. The whole variable domain, remainder taken from reference TRBV5-4 and TRBJ1-2, is ETGVTQSPTHLIKTRGQQVTLRCSSQSGHNTVSWYQQALGQGPQFIFQYYREEENGRGNFPPRFSGLQFPNYSSELNVNALELDDSALYLCASSEPRTGGLNYGYTFGSGTRLTVV.